This TCR beta chain derives from a study of control samples from healthy donors and cancer patients. The CDR3 totals 11 residues. Per germline, CDR1 MNHNY and CDR2 SVGAGI (reference sequence). Trimming cost V 7 bases and J 0 bases, with 3 bases left between them. Assay used: immunoSEQ multiplex PCR; TCRdb lists only in-frame clones, some missing. The data contain about 170,000 clones, about 86% of them singletons. The TCR comes from a young woman in good health. The specimen sequenced was blood. The V and J genes are TRBV6-6 and TRBJ1-1; no reliable D call. In DNA form, the CDR3 reads TGTGCCAGCACTATGAACACTGAAGCTTTCTTT. Amino acid sequence: CASTMNTEAFF.